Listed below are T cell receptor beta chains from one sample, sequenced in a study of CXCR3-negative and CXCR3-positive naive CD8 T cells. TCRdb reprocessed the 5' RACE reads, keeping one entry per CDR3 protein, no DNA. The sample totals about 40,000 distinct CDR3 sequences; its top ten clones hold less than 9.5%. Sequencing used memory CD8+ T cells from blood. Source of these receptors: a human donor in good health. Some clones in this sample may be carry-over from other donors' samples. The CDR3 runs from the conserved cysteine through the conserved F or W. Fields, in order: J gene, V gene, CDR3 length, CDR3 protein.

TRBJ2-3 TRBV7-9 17 CASRKNKGASFTDTQYF
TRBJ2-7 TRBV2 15 CASSAAPGSRYEQYF
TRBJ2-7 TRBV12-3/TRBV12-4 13 CASSLARSYEQYF
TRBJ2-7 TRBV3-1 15 CASSQVGQGFGEQYF
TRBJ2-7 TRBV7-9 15 CASSLEMGTSYEQYF
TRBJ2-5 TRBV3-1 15 CASSQGLLAGETQYF
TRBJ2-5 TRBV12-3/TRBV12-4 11 CASSFGGHQYF
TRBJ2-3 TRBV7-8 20 CASSLRQGLAGKPSTDTQYF
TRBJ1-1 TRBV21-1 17 CASSKKVREGLSTEAFF
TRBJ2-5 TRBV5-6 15 CASSLGPGGQETQYF
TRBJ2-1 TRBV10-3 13 CAIKGTSGGEQFF
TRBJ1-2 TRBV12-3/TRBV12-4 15 CASSFYLTGDYGYTF
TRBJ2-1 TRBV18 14 CASSSGLSYNEHFF
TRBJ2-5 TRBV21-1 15 CASSKNRAGYETQYF
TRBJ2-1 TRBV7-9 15 CASSLGLAETDEQFF
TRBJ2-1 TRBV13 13 CASSFLEANEQLF
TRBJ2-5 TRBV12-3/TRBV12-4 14 CASSSTRFKETQYF
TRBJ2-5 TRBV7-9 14 CASSSPESQETQYF
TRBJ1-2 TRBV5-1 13 CASSFRGQRGYTF
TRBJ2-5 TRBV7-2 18 CASSLAPSSGRRRETQYF
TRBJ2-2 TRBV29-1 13 CSVQGARTGELFF
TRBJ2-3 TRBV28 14 CASSSGLAVDTQYF
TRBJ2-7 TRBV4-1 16 CASSQKIGTPTYEQYF
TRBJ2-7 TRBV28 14 CASSLMRERDEQYF
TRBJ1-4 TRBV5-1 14 CASSFQGADEKLFF
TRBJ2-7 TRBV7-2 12 CASRAQGNEQYF
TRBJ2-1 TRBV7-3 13 CASSSTPLAEQFF
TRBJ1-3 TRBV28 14 CARSLPGSGNTIYF
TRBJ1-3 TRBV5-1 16 CASSSLEGASGNTIYF
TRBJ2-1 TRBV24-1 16 CATSDPDRGLENEQFF
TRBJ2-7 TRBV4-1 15 CASSQAGRPHYEQYF
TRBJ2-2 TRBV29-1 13 CSVAGINTGELFF
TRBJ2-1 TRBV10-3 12 CAISETRDEQFF
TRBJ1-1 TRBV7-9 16 CASSLPFAGDHLEAFF
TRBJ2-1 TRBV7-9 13 CASSLLEGNEQFF
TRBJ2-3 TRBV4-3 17 CASSQDQWQRATDTQYF